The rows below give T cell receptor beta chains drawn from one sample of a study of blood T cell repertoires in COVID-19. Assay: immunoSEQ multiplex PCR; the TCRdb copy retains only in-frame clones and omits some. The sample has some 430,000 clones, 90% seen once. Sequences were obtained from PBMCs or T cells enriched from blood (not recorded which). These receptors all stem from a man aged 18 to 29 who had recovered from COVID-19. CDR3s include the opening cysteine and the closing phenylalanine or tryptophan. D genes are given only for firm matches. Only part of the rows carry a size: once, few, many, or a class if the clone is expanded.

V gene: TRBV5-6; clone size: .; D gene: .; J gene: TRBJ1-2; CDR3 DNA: TGTGCCAGCAGCTTTAGTACAGGCCTCTATGGCTACACCTTC; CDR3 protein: CASSFSTGLYGYTF
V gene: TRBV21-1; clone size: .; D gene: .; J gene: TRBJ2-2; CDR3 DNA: TGTGCCAGCAGCGCAGGAGGGAGGGAGCTGTTTTTT; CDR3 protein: CASSAGGRELFF
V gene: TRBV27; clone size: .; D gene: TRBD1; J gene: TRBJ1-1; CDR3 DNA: TGTGCCAGCAGTATCCACAGGGGGGGTGAAGCTTTCTTT; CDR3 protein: CASSIHRGGEAFF
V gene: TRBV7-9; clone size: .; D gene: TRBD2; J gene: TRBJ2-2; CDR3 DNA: TGTGCCAGCAGCCCGACTAGCGGGGGGAACACCGGGGAGCTGTTTTTT; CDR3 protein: CASSPTSGGNTGELFF
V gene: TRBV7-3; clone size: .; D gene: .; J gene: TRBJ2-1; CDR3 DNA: TGTGCCAGCAGCTTAGGAGCGGGTGGGACCTACAATGAGCAGTTCTTC; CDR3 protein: CASSLGAGGTYNEQFF
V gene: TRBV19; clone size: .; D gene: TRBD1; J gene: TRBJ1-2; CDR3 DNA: TGTGCCAGTAGTATAGGACAGGGGACCTCTTATGGCTACACCTTC; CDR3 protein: CASSIGQGTSYGYTF
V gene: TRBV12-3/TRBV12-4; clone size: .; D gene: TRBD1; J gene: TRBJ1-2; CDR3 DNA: TGTGCCAGCAGACGGGACAGGAACTATGGCTACACCTTC; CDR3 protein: CASRRDRNYGYTF
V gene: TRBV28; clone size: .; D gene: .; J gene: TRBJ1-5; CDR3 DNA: TGTGCCAGCAGCGGCCTAGATCAGCCCCAGCATTTT; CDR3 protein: CASSGLDQPQHF
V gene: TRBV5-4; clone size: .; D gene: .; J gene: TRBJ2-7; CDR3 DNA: TGTGCCAGCAGCCCCCACCCGGGGTATACTGACTCCTACGAGCAGTACTTC; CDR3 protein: CASSPHPGYTDSYEQYF
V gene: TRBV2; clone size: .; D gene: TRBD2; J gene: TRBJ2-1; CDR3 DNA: TGTGCCAGCACCCCCCTGAATGGGGAGGGCGAGCAGTTCTTC; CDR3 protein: CASTPLNGEGEQFF
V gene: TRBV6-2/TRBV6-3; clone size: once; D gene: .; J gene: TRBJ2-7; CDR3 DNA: TGTGCCAGCAGTTACGGGGCAGCACCTTACGAGCAGTACTTC; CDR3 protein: CASSYGAAPYEQYF
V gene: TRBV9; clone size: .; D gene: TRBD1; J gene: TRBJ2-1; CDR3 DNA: TGTGCCAGCAGCGCTGGACAGGGGGTTTTAAATGAGCAGTTCTTC; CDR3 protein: CASSAGQGVLNEQFF
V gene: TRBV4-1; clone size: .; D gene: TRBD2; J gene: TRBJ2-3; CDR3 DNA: TGCGCCAGCAGCCAAGAGACGGGGGGGGATACGCAGTATTTT; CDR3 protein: CASSQETGGDTQYF
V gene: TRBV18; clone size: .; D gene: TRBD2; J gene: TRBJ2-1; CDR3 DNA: TGTGCCAGCTCACCAGTCGGCGGGAGCCGGTTCAATGAGCAGTTCTTC; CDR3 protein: CASSPVGGSRFNEQFF
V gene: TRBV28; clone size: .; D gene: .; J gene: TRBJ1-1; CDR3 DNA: TGTGCCAGCAGTTTGTCACAGCCGAACACTGAAGCTTTCTTT; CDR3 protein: CASSLSQPNTEAFF
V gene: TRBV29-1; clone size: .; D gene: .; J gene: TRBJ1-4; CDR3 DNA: TGCAGCGTTTTAGGTAACGGAGATGAAAAACTGTTTTTT; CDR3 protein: CSVLGNGDEKLFF
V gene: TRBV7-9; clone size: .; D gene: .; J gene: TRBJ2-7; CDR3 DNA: TGTGCCAGCAGCCAAAGGGACACTTACTACGAGCAGTACTTC; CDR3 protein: CASSQRDTYYEQYF
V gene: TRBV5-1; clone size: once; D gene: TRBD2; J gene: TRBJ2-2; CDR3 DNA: TGCGCCAGTCTTAGCGGGGTGAACACCGGGGAGCTGTTTTTT; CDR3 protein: CASLSGVNTGELFF
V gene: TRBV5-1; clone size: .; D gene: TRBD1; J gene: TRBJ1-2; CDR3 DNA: TGCGCCAGCAGCCATGGACAGGGGAATAACTATGGCTACACCTTC; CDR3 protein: CASSHGQGNNYGYTF
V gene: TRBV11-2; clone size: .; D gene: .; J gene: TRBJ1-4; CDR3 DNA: TGTGCCAGCAGCAAAGGGGCTTTGGATGAAAAACTGTTTTTT; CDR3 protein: CASSKGALDEKLFF
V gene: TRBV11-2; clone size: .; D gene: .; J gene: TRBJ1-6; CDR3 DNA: TGTGCCAGCAGCGACCAGGGTGGGTCCAATTCACCCCTCCACTTT; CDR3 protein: CASSDQGGSNSPLHF
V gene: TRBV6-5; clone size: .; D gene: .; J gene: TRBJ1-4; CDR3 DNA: TGTGCCAGCAGTTTCGGTGTGGGGGAGGTTGCTGGAAAACTGTTTTTT; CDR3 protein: CASSFGVGEVAGKLFF
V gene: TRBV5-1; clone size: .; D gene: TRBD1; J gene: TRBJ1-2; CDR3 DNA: TGCGCCAGCAGCAAGGACAGGGTAAATGGCTACACCTTC; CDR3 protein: CASSKDRVNGYTF
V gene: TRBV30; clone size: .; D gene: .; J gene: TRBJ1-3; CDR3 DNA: TGTGCCTGGAGTGTGTACCCCCGGGGGTCTGGAAACACCATATATTTT; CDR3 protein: CAWSVYPRGSGNTIYF
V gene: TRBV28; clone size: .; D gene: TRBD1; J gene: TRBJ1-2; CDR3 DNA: TGTGCCAGCAGTTTAGGACAGGGGGTTCATGGCTACACCTTC; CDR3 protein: CASSLGQGVHGYTF
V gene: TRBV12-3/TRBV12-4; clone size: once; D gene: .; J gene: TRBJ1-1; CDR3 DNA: TGTGCCAGCAGAAACACTGACGGGTCTGAAGCTTTCTTT; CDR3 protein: CASRNTDGSEAFF
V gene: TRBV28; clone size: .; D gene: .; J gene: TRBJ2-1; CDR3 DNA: TGTGCCAGCAGTGGGGGACACAACTACAATGAGCAGTTCTTC; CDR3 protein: CASSGGHNYNEQFF
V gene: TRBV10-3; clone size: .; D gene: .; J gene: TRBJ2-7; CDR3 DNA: TGTGCCATCAACTCGGGAGAAGGGTACGAGCAGTACTTC; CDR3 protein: CAINSGEGYEQYF
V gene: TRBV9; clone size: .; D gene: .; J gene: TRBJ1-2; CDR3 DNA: TGTGCCAGCAACCCGAGTGGGGCCTCAGCTAACTATGGCTACACCTTC; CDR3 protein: CASNPSGASANYGYTF
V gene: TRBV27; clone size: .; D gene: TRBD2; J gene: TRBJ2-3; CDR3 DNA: TGTGCCAGCAGTCCTGGGACTAGCGTGACAGATACGCAGTATTTT; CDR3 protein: CASSPGTSVTDTQYF
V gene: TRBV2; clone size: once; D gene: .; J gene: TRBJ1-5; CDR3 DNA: TGTGCCAGCAGTGATCGTCCCGGGACAACCTCTAGCAATCAGCCCCAGCATTTT; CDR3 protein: CASSDRPGTTSSNQPQHF
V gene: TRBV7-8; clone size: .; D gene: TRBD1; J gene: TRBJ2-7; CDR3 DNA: TGTGCCAGCAGCTTAGTAGACAGGGACTACGAGCAGTACTTC; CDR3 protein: CASSLVDRDYEQYF
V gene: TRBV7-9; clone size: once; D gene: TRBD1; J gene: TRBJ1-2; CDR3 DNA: TGTGCCAGCAGCTCCAGCGGGACAGGGGGCTTCGATGGCTACACCTTC; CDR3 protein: CASSSSGTGGFDGYTF
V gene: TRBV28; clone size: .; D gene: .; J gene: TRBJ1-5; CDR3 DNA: TGTGCCAGCAGTCGGCGGGAGGGGAATCAGCCCCAGCATTTT; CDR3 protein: CASSRREGNQPQHF
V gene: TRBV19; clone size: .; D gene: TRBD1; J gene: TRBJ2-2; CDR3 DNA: TGTGCCAGTCGTGATGACGGACAGGGTCGATCCGGGGAGCTGTTTTTT; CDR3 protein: CASRDDGQGRSGELFF
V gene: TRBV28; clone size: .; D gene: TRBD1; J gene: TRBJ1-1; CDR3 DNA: TGTGCCAGCAGTTTAAGTTTGGGGACAGGGCGGACTGAAGCTTTCTTT; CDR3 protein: CASSLSLGTGRTEAFF
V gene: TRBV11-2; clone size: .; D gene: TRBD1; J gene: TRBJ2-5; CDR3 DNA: TGTGCCAGCAGCCAGACACTTCGACAGGGCCTCCAAGAGACCCAGTACTTC; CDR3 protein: CASSQTLRQGLQETQYF
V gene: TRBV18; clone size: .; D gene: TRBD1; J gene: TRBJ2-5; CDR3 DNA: TGTGCCAGCTCACCGAAGACAGGGGGAGAGACCCAGTACTTC; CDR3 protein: CASSPKTGGETQYF
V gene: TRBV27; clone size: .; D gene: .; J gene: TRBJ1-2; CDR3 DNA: TGTGCCAGCAGTTTAGGGCAGGGAAATGGCTACACCTTC; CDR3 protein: CASSLGQGNGYTF
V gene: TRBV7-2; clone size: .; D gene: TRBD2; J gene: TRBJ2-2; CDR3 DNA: TGTGCCAGCAGCTTAGCGCCTAGCGGCGCCGGGGAGCTGTTTTTT; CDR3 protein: CASSLAPSGAGELFF
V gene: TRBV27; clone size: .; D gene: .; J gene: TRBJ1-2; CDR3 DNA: TGTGCCAGCAGTCCTAGCACAGGGACGGGAGGCTACACCTTC; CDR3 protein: CASSPSTGTGGYTF
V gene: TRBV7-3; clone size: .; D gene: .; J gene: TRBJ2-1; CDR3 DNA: TGTGCCAGCAGCTTAATTGGCGGGGCTGGTTACAATGAGCAGTTCTTC; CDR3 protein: CASSLIGGAGYNEQFF
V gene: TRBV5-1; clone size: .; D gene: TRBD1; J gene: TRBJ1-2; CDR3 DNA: TGCGCCAGCAGCTGGAGGACAGGGGGTATAGTGGATGGCTACACCTTC; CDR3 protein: CASSWRTGGIVDGYTF
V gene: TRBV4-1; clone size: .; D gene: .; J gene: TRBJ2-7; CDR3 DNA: TGCGCCAGCAGCCAAGGGACTGGATGGCGGTACGAGCAGTACTTC; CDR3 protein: CASSQGTGWRYEQYF
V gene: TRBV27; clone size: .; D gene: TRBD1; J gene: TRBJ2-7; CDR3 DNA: TGTGCCAGCAGTTTTCAGACAGGGGGAACTGGGGAGCAGTACTTC; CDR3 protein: CASSFQTGGTGEQYF
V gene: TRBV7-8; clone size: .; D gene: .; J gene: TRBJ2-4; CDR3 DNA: TGTGCCAGCAGCTCCCGCGAGGGTGTTCAGTACTTC; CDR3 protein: CASSSREGVQYF
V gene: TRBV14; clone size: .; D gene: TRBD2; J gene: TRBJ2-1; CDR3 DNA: TGTGCCAGCAGCTTTTCGACCTCCACTAGCGCTAGCTCCTACAATGAGCAGTTCTTC; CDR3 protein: CASSFSTSTSASSYNEQFF
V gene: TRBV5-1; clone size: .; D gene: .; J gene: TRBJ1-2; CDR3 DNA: TGCGCCAGCAGCTCCGAGCCCTCTAACTATGGCTACACCTTC; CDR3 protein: CASSSEPSNYGYTF
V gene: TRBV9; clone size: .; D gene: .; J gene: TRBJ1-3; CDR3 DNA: TGTGCCAGCAGCCCCGGTGGGGCAATTGGAAACACCATATATTTT; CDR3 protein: CASSPGGAIGNTIYF
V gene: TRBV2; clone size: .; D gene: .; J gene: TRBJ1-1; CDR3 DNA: TGTGCCAGCAGCGACGACATTGCTGAAGCTTTCTTT; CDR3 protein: CASSDDIAEAFF
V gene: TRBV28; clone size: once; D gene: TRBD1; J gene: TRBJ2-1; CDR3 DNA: TGTGCCAGCAGTTCCTACAGGGGGCAGCGACAGCACAATGAGCAGTTCTTC; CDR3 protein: CASSSYRGQRQHNEQFF
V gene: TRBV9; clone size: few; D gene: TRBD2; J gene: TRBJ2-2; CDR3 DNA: TGTGCCAGCAGCCCCCCGAGCGGGAGGGCCCCTAAGGCCGGGGAGCTGTTTTTT; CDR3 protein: CASSPPSGRAPKAGELFF
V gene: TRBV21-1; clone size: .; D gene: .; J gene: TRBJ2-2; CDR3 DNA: TGTGCCAGCTCCTCCGGGACTAGCGGGAACACCGGGGAGCTGTTTTTT; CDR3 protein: CASSSGTSGNTGELFF
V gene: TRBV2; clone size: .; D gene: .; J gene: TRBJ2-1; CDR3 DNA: TGTGCCAGCAGTGAATCTATGAGTAAGTTCTTC; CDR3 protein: CASSESMSKFF
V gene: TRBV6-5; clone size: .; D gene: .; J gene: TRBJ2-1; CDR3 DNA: TGTGCCTCCCATAGGGGAAATGAGCAGTTCTTC; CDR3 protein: CASHRGNEQFF
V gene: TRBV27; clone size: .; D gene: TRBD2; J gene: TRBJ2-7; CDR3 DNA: TGTGCCAGCAGTCCAGGACTAGCTCTCGAGCAGTACTTC; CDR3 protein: CASSPGLALEQYF
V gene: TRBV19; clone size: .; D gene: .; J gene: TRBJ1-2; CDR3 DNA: TGTGCCAGTAGTCCAGGCAGGGGCTATGGCTACACCTTC; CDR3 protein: CASSPGRGYGYTF
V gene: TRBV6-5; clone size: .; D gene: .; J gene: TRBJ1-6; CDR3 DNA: TGTGCCAGCAGTAGAAACAACCCGAACCAAAATCCCCTCCACTTT; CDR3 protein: CASSRNNPNQNPLHF
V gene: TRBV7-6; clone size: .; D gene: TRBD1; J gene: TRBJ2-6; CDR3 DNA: TGTGCCAGCAGTCCGACAGGGCAGAGCTCTGGGGCCAACGTCCTGACTTTC; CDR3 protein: CASSPTGQSSGANVLTF